Following are 17 T cell receptor beta chains from one sample sequenced in a study of CD8 T cells in ankylosing spondylitis. One entry per CDR3 protein, called by TCRdb with MiXCR from the 5' RACE reads. The repertoire consists of approximately 200,000 distinct CDR3 sequences, with 10% to 15% occurring once and the leading ten covering more than 9.5%. Sequencing input: blood, either unsorted or a sorted T cell fraction (not recorded which). Receptors were obtained from a female donor with ankylosing spondylitis or in good health (not recorded which).

Ten or more counts support this clonotype. Here the CDR3 DNA reads TGTGCCACCAGTCCAGCGGGACAGGGCACCTACAATGAGCAGTTCTTC. The encoded protein is CATSPAGQGTYNEQFF. The genes are TRBV24-1 and TRBJ2-1, with 9 bases aligning to TRBD1. There are 16 residues in the CDR3. V lost 6 bases and J lost 2; bases outside the gene matches: 7. Germline-derived CDR1 and CDR2 are KGHDR and SFDVKD.

This clonotype appeared many times. The chain joins TRBV20-1 to TRBJ1-5; maybe TRBD1 (5 bases). The CDR3 runs 15 residues. V was cut by 0 bases and J by 0 bases, with 9 bases left in between. Germline CDR1 and CDR2: DFQATT and SNEGSKA (reference sequence). The CDR3 region is CSAREGPNSNQPQHF. As DNA, the CDR3 is TGCAGTGCTAGAGAGGGACCCAATAGCAATCAGCCCCAGCATTTT.

Only a few counts were recorded for this clonotype. The chain links TRBV20-1 to TRBJ1-5; D ambiguous. V lost 6 bases to trimming and J lost 3 bases, with 21 bases between them. CDR3 length: 16 amino acids. CDR1 and CDR2 (germline): DFQATT, SNEGSKA (reference sequence). CDR3 sequence: CSATRSVRSYNQPQHF. The CDR3 DNA reads as TGCAGTGCCACTCGCTCAGTCCGTAGCTACAATCAGCCCCAGCATTTT.

Ten or more counts support this clonotype. This chain uses TRBV28 with TRBJ2-7, with D unclear. V was pared by 2 bases and J by 3 bases, with 8 bases between. This CDR3 comprises 13 residues. Germline V CDR1 and CDR2: MDHEN, SYDVKM. Here the CDR3 reads CASSLLGFYEQYF. In nucleotides, the CDR3 is TGTGCCAGCAGTTTACTAGGCTTCTACGAGCAGTACTTC.

The chain employs TRBV7-9 and TRBJ1-1; D ambiguous. Trimming took 0 bases from V and 0 from J, leaving 14 bases between them. The germline V gene has CDR1 SEHNR and CDR2 FQNEAQ (reference sequence). The CDR3 extends over 17 amino acids. CDR3 amino acids: CASSLAARLPLNTEAFF. The CDR3 DNA reads TGTGCCAGCAGCTTAGCGGCCAGACTTCCTTTGAACACTGAAGCTTTCTTT.

This clonotype appeared many times. The CDR3 here is CASSTPLEQYF. The CDR3 nucleotides are TGTGCCAGCAGTACACCCCTGGAGCAGTACTTC. The V and J genes are TRBV12-3 or TRBV12-4 and TRBJ2-7; D uncertain. V was pared by 5 bases and J by 7 bases, with 9 bases between. This CDR3 spans 11 amino acids.

This clonotype has ten or more counts. The V and J genes are TRBV11-2 and TRBJ2-3, with 12 bases aligning to TRBD2. This CDR3 has 18 amino acids. The germline V gene encodes CDR1 SGHAT and CDR2 FQNNGV. J was trimmed by 4 bases and V by 1 base; bases with no gene match: 9. The CDR3 DNA follows: TGTGCCAGCAGCTTAGTAATCCTAGCGGGGGGGGGGCCAGATACGCAGTATTTT. It specifies CASSLVILAGGGPDTQYF.

A note on this clonotype: Just one base apart from a much larger clone, this may be a read error. The rearrangement uses TRBV20-1 and TRBJ1-1; D is undetermined. The CDR3 covers 13 residues. Germline lookup yields CDR1 DFQATT and CDR2 SNEGSKA (reference sequence). CDR3 residues: CSHRGSMNTEAFF. CDR3 DNA: TGCAGCCATCGTGGCTCCATGAACACTGAAGCTTTCTTT.

This clonotype was seen ten or more times. The V gene is TRBV19, the J gene TRBJ2-2; 7 bases agree with TRBD1. The germline V gene has CDR1 LNHDA and CDR2 SQIVND (reference sequence). With V trimmed by 5 bases and J by 2 bases, 5 bases remained unmatched. This CDR3 is built from 15 residues. In nucleotides, the CDR3 is TGTGCCAGTAGTTTTCGACAGGGAAACACCGGGGAGCTGTTTTTT. Its protein product is CASSFRQGNTGELFF.

This clonotype was found a few times. The chain joins TRBV28 to TRBJ2-7; tentatively, D is TRBD2 (5 bases). The CDR3 runs 14 residues. Germline-derived CDR1 and CDR2 are MDHEN and SYDVKM. V was cut by 5 bases and J by 5 bases, with 16 bases left in between. The CDR3 reads CASSPPTPGNEQYF. Written as DNA, the CDR3 is TGTGCCAGCAGTCCCCCGACCCCCGGGAACGAGCAGTACTTC.

This clonotype was seen ten or more times. This rearrangement joins TRBV7-9 to TRBJ2-3; no clear D. V lost 7 bases, J lost 5 bases, and 7 bases lay in between. This CDR3 spans 11 amino acids. The V gene's germline CDR1 is SEHNR and CDR2 FQNEAQ (reference sequence). The CDR3 DNA reads TGTGCCAGCAAGGGCCAAGATACGCAGTATTTT. Its translation is CASKGQDTQYF.

This clonotype was recorded a few times. The chain employs TRBV2 and TRBJ2-1, with 7 nucleotides matching TRBD1. Germline V CDR1 and CDR2: SNHLY, FYNNEI. This CDR3 contains 15 residues. The trim removed 5 bases at V and 7 bases at J, leaving 11 bases unmatched. The CDR3 region has the DNA TGTGCCAGCAGTCCTGGACAGGTTAGGGGAAATGAGCAGTTCTTC. It yields the protein CASSPGQVRGNEQFF.

V and J are TRBV7-2 and TRBJ2-1, with TRBD2 identical over 14 bases. CDR1 SGHTA and CDR2 FQGNSA come from the germline V gene. This CDR3 region has 16 residues. V trimming: 4 bases; J trimming: 9 bases; junction bases outside the gene matches: 8. CDR3 residues: CASSSGTSGSTAEQFF. The CDR3 nucleotides are TGTGCCAGCAGCTCTGGGACTAGCGGGAGTACAGCTGAGCAGTTCTTC.

This clonotype was counted ten times or more. The V and J genes are TRBV15 and TRBJ1-3, with unresolved D. The CDR3 has 17 residues. Trimming shortened V by 0 bases and J by 6 bases, and 18 bases separated the two germline ends. CDR1 is LNHNV, CDR2 YYDKDF, per germline (reference sequence). This CDR3 reads CATSRDLSTESQNTIYF. CDR3 nucleotides: TGTGCCACCAGCAGAGACCTATCGACGGAGAGCCAAAACACCATATATTTT.

This clonotype was seen only a few times. The rearrangement uses TRBV7-8 and TRBJ1-4; 7 nucleotides match TRBD1. CDR3 length: 14 amino acids. The germline V gene encodes CDR1 SGHVS and CDR2 FQNEAQ. Trimming took 4 bases from V and 5 from J; bases not matched to a gene: 4. For the CDR3, the DNA is TGTGCCAGCAGCTCGGGACAGCCAAATGAAAAACTGTTTTTT. This codes for CASSSGQPNEKLFF.

This clonotype was picked up a small number of times. This rearrangement joins TRBV7-9 to TRBJ1-2; no reliable D call. The CDR3 is made up of 12 amino acids. The V end lost 5 bases, the J end lost 4 bases, and 8 bases lay between the germline ends. CDR1 is SEHNR and CDR2 is FQNEAQ in the germline V gene (reference sequence). The CDR3: CASSPWAYGYTF. DNA of the CDR3: TGTGCCAGCAGCCCATGGGCCTATGGCTACACCTTC. Based on the CDR3 plus reference TRBV7-9 and TRBJ1-2, the full variable domain is DTGVSQNPRHKITKRGQNVTFRCDPISEHNRLYWYRQTLGQGPEFLTYFQNEAQLEKSRLLSDRFSAERPKGSFSTLEIQRTEQGDSAMYLCASSPWAYGYTFGSGTRLTVV.

As concerns this clonotype: With a much larger clone just one base away, this may be a read error. The chain has TRBV25-1 and TRBJ1-6; TRBD1 aligns across 8 bases. This CDR3 contains 15 residues. CDR1 is MGHDK, CDR2 SYGVNS, per germline. CDR3 sequence: CASQSGQGIRTPVHF. CDR3 DNA sequence: TGTGCCAGCCAGAGCGGACAGGGAATAAGGACACCCGTCCACTTT.